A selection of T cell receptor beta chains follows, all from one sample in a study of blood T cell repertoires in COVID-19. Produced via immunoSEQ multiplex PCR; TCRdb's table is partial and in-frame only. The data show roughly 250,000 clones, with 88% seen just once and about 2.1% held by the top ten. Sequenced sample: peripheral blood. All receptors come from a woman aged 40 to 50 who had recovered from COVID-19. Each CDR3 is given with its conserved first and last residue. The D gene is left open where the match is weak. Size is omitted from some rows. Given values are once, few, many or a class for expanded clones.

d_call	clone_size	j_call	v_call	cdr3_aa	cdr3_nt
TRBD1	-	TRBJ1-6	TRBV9	CASSRDRVSPLHF	TGTGCCAGCAGCCGAGACAGGGTCTCACCCCTCCACTTT
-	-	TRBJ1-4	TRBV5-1	CASSLGDSLNTEKLFF	TGCGCCAGCAGCTTGGGTGACAGTCTAAACACTGAAAAACTGTTTTTT
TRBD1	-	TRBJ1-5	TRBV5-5	CASSLEGGRQPQHF	TGTGCCAGCAGCTTGGAAGGGGGCAGGCAGCCCCAGCATTTT
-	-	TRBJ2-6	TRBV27	CASSSFSGANVLTF	TGTGCCAGCAGCAGTTTCTCTGGGGCCAACGTCCTGACTTTC
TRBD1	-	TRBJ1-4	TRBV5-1	CASSERTGGRTNEKLFF	TGCGCCAGCAGCGAAAGGACAGGGGGTCGAACTAATGAAAAACTGTTTTTT
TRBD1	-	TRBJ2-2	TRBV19	CASKDRANTGELFF	TGTGCCAGTAAGGACAGGGCGAACACCGGGGAGCTGTTTTTT
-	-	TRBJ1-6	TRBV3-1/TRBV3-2	CASSQMGGYNSPLHF	TGTGCCAGCAGCCAGATGGGGGGATATAATTCACCCCTCCACTTT
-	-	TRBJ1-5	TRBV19	CASTRGAPGHQPQHF	TGTGCCAGTACGCGGGGGGCCCCAGGCCATCAGCCCCAGCATTTT
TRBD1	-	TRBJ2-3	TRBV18	CASSTLDRGPDTQYF	TGTGCCAGCTCCACGTTGGACAGGGGACCAGATACGCAGTATTTT
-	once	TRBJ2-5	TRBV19	CASSGSPTETQYF	TGTGCCAGTAGTGGGAGCCCCACGGAGACCCAGTACTTC
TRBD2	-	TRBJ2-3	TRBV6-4	CASSDSGGATDTQYF	TGTGCCAGCAGTGACAGCGGGGGGGCCACAGATACGCAGTATTTT
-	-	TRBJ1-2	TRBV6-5	CASSSPGGGVYGYTF	TGTGCCAGCAGTTCCCCTGGAGGTGGGGTCTATGGCTACACCTTC
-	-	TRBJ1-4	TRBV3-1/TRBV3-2	CASSRTPEVPEKLFF	TGTGCCAGCAGTCGAACCCCCGAGGTTCCGGAAAAACTGTTTTTT
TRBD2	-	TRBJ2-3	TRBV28	CASDLMGLAGQSTDTQYF	TGTGCCAGCGACTTGATGGGACTAGCGGGGCAAAGCACAGATACGCAGTATTTT
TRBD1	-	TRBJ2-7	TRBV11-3	CASSLENWGQRAYEQYF	TGTGCCAGCAGCTTAGAAAATTGGGGACAGAGAGCCTACGAGCAGTACTTC
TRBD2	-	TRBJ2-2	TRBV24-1	CATSGGGGNTGELFF	TGTGCCACCAGTGGCGGGGGGGGCAACACCGGGGAGCTGTTTTTT
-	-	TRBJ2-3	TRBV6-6	CASRPGTATDTQYF	TGTGCCAGCAGACCCGGGACTGCGACGGATACGCAGTATTTT
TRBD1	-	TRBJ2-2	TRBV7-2	CASSFPRQGGSGELFF	TGTGCCAGCAGCTTCCCCCGACAGGGGGGGTCCGGGGAGCTGTTTTTT
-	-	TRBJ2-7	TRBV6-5	CASSYSSVADSYEQYF	TGTGCCAGCAGTTACTCGAGCGTGGCAGACTCCTACGAGCAGTACTTC
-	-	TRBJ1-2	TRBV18	CASSLDYGYTF	TGTGCCAGCTCCCTAGACTATGGCTACACCTTC
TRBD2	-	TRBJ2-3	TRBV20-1	CSARAREEQYF	TGCAGTGCTAGAGCCCGGGAGGAGCAGTATTTT
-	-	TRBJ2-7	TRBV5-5	CASSPATLRHEQYF	TGTGCCAGCAGCCCTGCGACTTTGCGCCACGAGCAGTACTTC
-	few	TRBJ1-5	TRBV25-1	CASSETTSGRFGNQPQHF	TGTGCCAGCAGTGAAACGACGTCAGGGAGGTTCGGCAATCAGCCCCAGCATTTT
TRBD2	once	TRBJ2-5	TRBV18	CASSGGGLQETQYF	TGTGCCAGCTCCGGCGGGGGGCTCCAAGAGACCCAGTACTTC
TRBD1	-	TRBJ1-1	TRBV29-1	CSVELGQGVAFF	TGCAGCGTTGAACTGGGACAGGGGGTAGCTTTCTTT
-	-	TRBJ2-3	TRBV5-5	CASSGTPTSTDTQYF	TGTGCCAGCAGCGGGACACCTACTAGCACAGATACGCAGTATTTT
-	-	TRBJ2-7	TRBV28	CASSLLTGEQYF	TGTGCCAGCAGTTTATTGACGGGGGAGCAGTACTTC
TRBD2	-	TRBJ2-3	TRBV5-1	CASRSSGDTDTQYF	TGCGCCAGCAGATCTAGCGGGGACACAGATACGCAGTATTTT
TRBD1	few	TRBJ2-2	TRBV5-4	CASSGDSNTGELFF	TGTGCCAGCAGCGGGGACAGCAACACCGGGGAGCTGTTTTTT
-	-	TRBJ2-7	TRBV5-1	CASSQTGPFYEQYF	TGCGCCAGCAGCCAGACAGGCCCCTTCTACGAGCAGTACTTC
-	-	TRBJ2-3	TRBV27	CASSPGHKSTDTQYF	TGTGCCAGCAGCCCTGGACACAAATCCACAGATACGCAGTATTTT
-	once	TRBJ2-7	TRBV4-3	CASSQDYWGVSSYEQYF	TGCGCCAGCAGCCAAGATTATTGGGGGGTCAGCTCCTACGAGCAGTACTTC
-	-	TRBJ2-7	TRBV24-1	CATGEFGEQYF	TGTGCCACCGGAGAGTTCGGCGAGCAGTACTTC
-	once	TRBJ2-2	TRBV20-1	CSAAGIGELFF	TGCAGTGCTGCAGGGATCGGGGAGCTGTTTTTT
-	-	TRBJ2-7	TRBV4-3	CASSQGSGEFYEQYF	TGCGCCAGCAGCCAAGGTTCAGGGGAGTTCTACGAGCAGTACTTC
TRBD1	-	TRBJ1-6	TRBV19	CASSYRGQSPLHF	TGTGCCAGTAGCTACAGGGGACAATCACCCCTCCACTTT
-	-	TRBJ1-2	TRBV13	CASSTPGVGVYGYTF	TGTGCCAGCAGCACACCGGGGGTCGGAGTCTATGGCTACACCTTC